This TCR beta chain was documented in a study of metastatic and nonmetastatic thyroid tumors. At least ten counts were recorded for this clone. Thyroid surgery was performed in patients who had received no treatment beforehand. Using MiXCR, TCRdb re-called clones from the PCR reads. The sample records fewer than 35,000 clones, about a fifth being singletons. CDR3 length: 13 residues. Germline V gene lookup returns CDR1 SGHRS and CDR2 YFSETQ. The V and J ends lost 1 base and 2 bases respectively, with 7 bases between them. Sequencing input: tumor tissue. The V gene is TRBV5-1, the J gene TRBJ2-7; D is uncertain. The TCR sequence derives from a male donor with papillary thyroid cancer or a benign thyroid nodule (not recorded which). Some clones in this sample may be carry-over from other donors' samples. In nucleotides, the CDR3 is TGCGCCAGCAGCTTGAACGGTGCCTACGAGCAGTACTTC. Residues: CASSLNGAYEQYF.